The rows below give T cell receptor beta chains drawn from one sample of a study of blood T cells in healthy people across ages. TCRdb reprocessed the 5' RACE reads via MiXCR and lists one record per CDR3 protein. The profile shows 1.2 million to 1.5 million distinct CDR3 sequences, roughly 60% of them singletons. Sequencing input: blood. The receptors stem from a young man in good health. The CDR3 runs from the conserved cysteine through the conserved F or W. The order of the fields is J gene, V gene, CDR3 protein.

TRBJ2-5	TRBV6-5	CASNSWGVQETQYF
TRBJ2-7	TRBV6-2/TRBV6-3	CASSYLTGTRSYEQYF
TRBJ1-2	TRBV5-6	CASSLSSTDYGYTF
TRBJ2-7	TRBV10-2	CASSEWTSASYEQYF
TRBJ2-3	TRBV7-2	CASSWRHTDTQYF
TRBJ2-1	TRBV20-1	CSARVAGTYNEQFF
TRBJ2-3	TRBV27	CASSPKWAVLLTYTQYF
TRBJ1-2	TRBV12-3/TRBV12-4	CASSLDAPKGGYTF
TRBJ2-5	TRBV6-2/TRBV6-3	CASRALGGRVQETQYF
TRBJ1-6	TRBV6-2/TRBV6-3	CASTWTPKTNSPLHF
NA	TRBV7-6	CASSLDTELGAQQYF
TRBJ2-7	TRBV5-1	CASSWTGGHEQYF
TRBJ1-2	TRBV2	CATLTESGGYTF